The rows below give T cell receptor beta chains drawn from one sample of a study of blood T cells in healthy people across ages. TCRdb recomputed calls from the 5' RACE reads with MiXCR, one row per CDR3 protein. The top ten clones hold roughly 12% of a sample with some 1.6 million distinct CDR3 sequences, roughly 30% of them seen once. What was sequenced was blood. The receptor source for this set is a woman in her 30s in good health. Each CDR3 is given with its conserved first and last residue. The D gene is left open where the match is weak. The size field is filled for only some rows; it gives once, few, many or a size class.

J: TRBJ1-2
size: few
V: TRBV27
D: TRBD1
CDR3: CASSGYPGQGSGYTF
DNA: TGTGCCAGCAGTGGGTATCCGGGACAGGGTTCTGGCTACACCTTC

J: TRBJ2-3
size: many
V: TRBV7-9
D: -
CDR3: CASSLLGATDTQYF
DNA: TGTGCCAGCAGTTTACTTGGAGCGACAGATACGCAGTATTTT

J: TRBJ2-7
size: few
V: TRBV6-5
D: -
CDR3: CASSYVQGGEQYF
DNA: TGTGCCAGCAGTTACGTACAGGGCGGCGAGCAGTACTTC

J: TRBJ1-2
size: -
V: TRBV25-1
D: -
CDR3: CASSILNNYGYTF
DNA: TGTGCCAGCAGTATTCTAAATAACTATGGCTACACCTTC

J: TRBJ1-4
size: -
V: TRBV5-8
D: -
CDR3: CASSDGTEFF
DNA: TGTGCCAGCAGCGACGGGACTGAGTTTTTT

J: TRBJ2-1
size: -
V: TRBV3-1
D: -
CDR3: CASSQERLRPRDNEQFF
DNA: TGTGCCAGCAGCCAGGAAAGGCTTCGCCCACGGGACAATGAGCAGTTCTTC

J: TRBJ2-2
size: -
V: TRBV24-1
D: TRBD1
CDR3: CATRDRETGELFF
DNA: TGTGCCACCAGAGACAGGGAAACCGGGGAGCTGTTTTTT

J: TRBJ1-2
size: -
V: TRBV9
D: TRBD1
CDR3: CASSVTGDSSYGYTF
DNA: TGTGCCAGCAGCGTAACAGGGGATTCCAGCTATGGCTACACCTTC

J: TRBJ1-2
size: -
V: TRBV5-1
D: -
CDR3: CASSFGARGGYTF
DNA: TGCGCCAGCAGCTTCGGTGCCCGGGGCGGCTACACCTTC

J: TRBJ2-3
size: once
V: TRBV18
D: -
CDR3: CASSPRALGARTDTQYF
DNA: TGTGCCAGCTCACCACGAGCATTGGGGGCCCGCACAGATACGCAGTATTTT

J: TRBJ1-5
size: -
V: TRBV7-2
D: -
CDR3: CASSLASQGSQPQHF
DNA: TGTGCCAGCAGCTTAGCGTCACAGGGAAGTCAGCCCCAGCATTTT

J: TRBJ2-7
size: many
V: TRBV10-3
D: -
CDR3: CAIGRQGGEYEQYF
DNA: TGTGCCATCGGTAGACAGGGAGGGGAGTACGAGCAGTACTTC

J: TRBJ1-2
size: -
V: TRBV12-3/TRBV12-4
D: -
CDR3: CASSLGYRASYGYTF
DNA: TGTGCCAGCAGTTTAGGGTACAGGGCCAGCTATGGCTACACCTTC

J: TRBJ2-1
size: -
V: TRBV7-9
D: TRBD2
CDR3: CASSSRLASSYNEQFF
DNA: TGTGCCAGCAGTTCGCGACTAGCGAGCTCCTACAATGAGCAGTTCTTC

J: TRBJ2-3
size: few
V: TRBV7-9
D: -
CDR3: CASSPPSSLDTQYF
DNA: TGTGCCAGCAGTCCCCCTAGTAGCCTTGATACGCAGTATTTT

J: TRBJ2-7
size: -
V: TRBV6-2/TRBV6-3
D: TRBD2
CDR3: CASSYSSSGTPYEQYF
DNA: TGTGCCAGCAGTTACTCGTCTAGCGGGACACCCTACGAGCAGTACTTC

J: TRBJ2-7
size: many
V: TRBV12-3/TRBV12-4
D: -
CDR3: CASSPTDRGEQYF
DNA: TGTGCCAGCAGTCCCACAGACAGAGGCGAGCAGTACTTC

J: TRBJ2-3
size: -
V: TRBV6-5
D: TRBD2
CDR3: CASSPLSGRASSAQYF
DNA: TGTGCCAGCAGCCCCTTGAGCGGGAGGGCCTCTTCCGCGCAGTATTTT

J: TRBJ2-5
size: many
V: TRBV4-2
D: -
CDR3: CASSQDPGSGGETQYF
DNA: TGCGCCAGCAGCCAAGATCCCGGGAGTGGGGGAGAGACCCAGTACTTC

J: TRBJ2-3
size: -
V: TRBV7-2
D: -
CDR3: CASNIPPQIHPMDTQYF
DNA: TGTGCCAGCAATATTCCGCCCCAAATACATCCAATGGATACGCAGTATTTT

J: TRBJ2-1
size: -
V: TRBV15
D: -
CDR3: CATSRDLGVGEQFF
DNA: TGTGCCACCAGCAGAGATTTGGGGGTAGGGGAGCAGTTCTTC

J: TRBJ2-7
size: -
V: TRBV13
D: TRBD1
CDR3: CASSAATGAYEQYF
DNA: TGCGCCAGCAGCGCCGCGACAGGGGCCTACGAGCAGTACTTC

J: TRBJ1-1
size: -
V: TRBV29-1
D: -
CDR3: CSVLGEINTEAFF
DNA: TGCAGCGTTTTAGGGGAGATTAACACTGAAGCTTTCTTT

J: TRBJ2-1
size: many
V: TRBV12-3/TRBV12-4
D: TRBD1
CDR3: CASSRQGKAYNEQFF
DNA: TGTGCCAGCAGCCGACAGGGTAAGGCCTACAATGAGCAGTTCTTC

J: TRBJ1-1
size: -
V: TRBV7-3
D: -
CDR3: CASSSQAGTEAFF
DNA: TGTGCCAGCAGCTCTCAGGCTGGAACTGAAGCTTTCTTT

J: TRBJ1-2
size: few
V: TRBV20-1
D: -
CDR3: CSARRQEAWGYTF
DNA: TGCAGTGCTAGGAGACAGGAGGCATGGGGCTACACCTTC

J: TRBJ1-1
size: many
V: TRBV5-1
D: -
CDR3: CASSPGHPNTEAFF
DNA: TGCGCCAGCAGCCCGGGACACCCGAACACTGAAGCTTTCTTT

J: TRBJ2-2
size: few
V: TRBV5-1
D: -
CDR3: CASSPQAGPNTGELFF
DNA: TGCGCCAGCAGCCCCCAGGCCGGTCCGAACACCGGGGAGCTGTTTTTT

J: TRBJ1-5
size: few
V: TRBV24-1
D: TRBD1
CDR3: CATSESTGTGNQPQHF
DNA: TGTGCCACCAGTGAGTCGACAGGGACGGGCAATCAGCCCCAGCATTTT

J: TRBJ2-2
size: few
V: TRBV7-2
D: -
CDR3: CASSLRQGLVTGELFF
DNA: TGTGCCAGCAGCTTAAGGCAGGGGTTGGTCACCGGGGAGCTGTTTTTT

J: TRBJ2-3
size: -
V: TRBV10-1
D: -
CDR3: CANSAVVDTQYF
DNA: TGCGCCAACAGTGCCGTCGTTGATACGCAGTATTTT

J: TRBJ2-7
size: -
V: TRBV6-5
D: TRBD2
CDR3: CASSYDAPLGGAAYEQYF
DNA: TGTGCCAGCAGTTACGACGCTCCACTCGGGGGGGCGGCCTACGAGCAGTACTTC

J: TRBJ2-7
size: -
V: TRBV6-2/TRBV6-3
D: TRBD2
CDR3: CASSWAGGDTSEQYF
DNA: TGTGCCAGCAGTTGGGCGGGAGGGGATACCTCCGAGCAGTACTTC